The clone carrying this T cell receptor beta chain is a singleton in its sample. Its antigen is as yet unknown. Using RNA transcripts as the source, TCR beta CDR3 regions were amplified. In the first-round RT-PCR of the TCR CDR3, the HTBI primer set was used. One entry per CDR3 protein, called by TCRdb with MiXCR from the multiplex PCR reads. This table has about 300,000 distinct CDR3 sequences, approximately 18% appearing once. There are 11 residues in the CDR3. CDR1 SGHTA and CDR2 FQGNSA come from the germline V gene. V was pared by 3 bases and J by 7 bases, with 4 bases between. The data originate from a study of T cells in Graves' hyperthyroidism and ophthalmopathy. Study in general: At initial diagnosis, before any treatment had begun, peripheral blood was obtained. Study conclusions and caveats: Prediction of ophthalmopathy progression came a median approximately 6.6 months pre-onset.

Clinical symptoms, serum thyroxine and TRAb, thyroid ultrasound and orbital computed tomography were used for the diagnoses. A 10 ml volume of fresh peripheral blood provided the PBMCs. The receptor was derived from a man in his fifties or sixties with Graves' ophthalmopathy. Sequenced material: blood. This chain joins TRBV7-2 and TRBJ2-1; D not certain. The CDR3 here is CASSFQNEQFF. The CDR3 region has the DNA TGTGCCAGCAGCTTTCAGAATGAGCAGTTCTTC.